This T cell receptor (beta chain) was recovered during a study of identical twins. Points from the study as a whole: The abundant beta clonotypes from cord blood had fewer insertions, and memory repertoires had none of this.

With 4 bases clipped from V and 3 bases from J, the junction kept 7 bases outside the gene matches. The CDR3 spans 16 residues. The V gene's germline CDR1 is MNHEY and CDR2 SMNVEV (reference sequence). From the 5' RACE reads, TCRdb called clonotypes with MiXCR, one entry per CDR3 protein. The sample yields about 690,000 distinct CDR3 sequences, about 20% seen once. About this clonotype itself: Its antigen is still unknown.

The sample was also linked to a second study, of T cells expressing NK-cell markers. That paper adds: Dominant NKG2C+ clonotypes made up about 1.0-8% of CD8+ T cells in about six donors. In a few donors, dominant clonotypes made up roughly 25-60.1% of CD3+CD56-NKG2C+ cells.

The chain combines TRBV27 with TRBJ2-2, with 8 bases fitting TRBD2. The sequencing sample was made of PBMCs. This receptor was obtained from a woman in her late teens or twenties in good health. CDR3 protein: CASSSPAGDYTGELFF. CDR3 DNA: TGTGCCAGCAGTTCCCCAGCGGGGGACTACACCGGGGAGCTGTTTTTT.